These 10 T cell receptor beta chains share one sample of origin, sequenced in a study of control samples from healthy donors and cancer patients. TCRdb's table, derived via immunoSEQ multiplex PCR, lists solely in-frame clones and lacks some. The sample spans 150,000 to 200,000 clones; the ten largest clones claim around 2%. The sequenced sample consisted of blood. The origin of the receptors is a woman in her 30s in good health.

This rearrangement joins TRBV6-5 to TRBJ1-1; weak D call: TRBD1 (5 bases). V dropped 1 base and J dropped 5 bases, with 11 bases sitting between them. The CDR3 runs to 14 residues. Per the germline V gene, CDR1 is MNHEY and CDR2 is SVGAGI. CDR3: CASSYLGGRTEAFF. The CDR3 region has the DNA TGTGCCAGCAGTTACTTGGGGGGGAGGACTGAAGCTTTCTTT.

The CDR3 sequence: CAPGSLIYSPLHF. DNA for the CDR3: TGCGCCCCCGGGTCGCTCATATATTCACCCCTCCACTTT. J is TRBJ1-6 and V is TRBV23-1; D is unresolved. TRBV23-1 is an ORF, with its function uncertain. The CDR3 spans 13 residues. With 11 bases removed from V and 8 bases from J, the gap between germline ends came to 16 bases.

This rearrangement joins TRBV3-1 (or the pseudogene TRBV3-2) to TRBJ1-6; D ambiguous. Germline CDR1 and CDR2: LGHDT and YNNKEL (reference sequence). The CDR3 loop spans 15 amino acids. V was clipped by 2 bases and J by 7 bases, with 12 bases between them. CDR3 nucleotides: TGTGCCAGCAGCCAAAACAGCCACCGAAATTCACCCCTCCACTTT. It codes for CASSQNSHRNSPLHF.

This sequence joins TRBV3-1 (or the pseudogene TRBV3-2) and TRBJ1-3; D might be TRBD1 (5 bases). The germline V and J ends were trimmed by 4 bases and 0 bases, with 7 bases remaining between them. The CDR3 spans 14 residues. Germline V gene lookup returns CDR1 LGHDT and CDR2 YNNKEL (reference sequence). CDR3 bases: TGTGCCAGCAGCCCGACAGACTCTGGAAACACCATATATTTT. It encodes CASSPTDSGNTIYF.

The chain has TRBV27 and TRBJ1-2, with D maybe TRBD1 (5 bases). Trimming took off 5 bases at V and 4 bases at J, with 11 bases between the two ends. The CDR3 is 13 amino acids. Germline CDR1 MNHEY, CDR2 SMNVEV (reference sequence). The CDR3 sequence: CASSDRGTYGYTF. CDR3 in DNA: TGTGCCAGCAGTGACCGGGGCACCTATGGCTACACCTTC.

The V and J genes are TRBV27 and TRBJ2-1; no reliable D call. V was pared by 7 bases and J by 4 bases, with 11 bases between. The CDR3 consists of 13 residues. Looked up from germline, CDR1 is MNHEY and CDR2 is SMNVEV (reference sequence). For the CDR3, the DNA is TGTGCCAGCATGGTCGGCCGGTACAATGAGCAGTTCTTC. Translating gives CASMVGRYNEQFF.

CDR3 region: CASSYGGNEQYF. The DNA of the CDR3 is TGTGCCAGCAGTTACGGGGGAAACGAGCAGTACTTC. This chain uses TRBV6-2 or TRBV6-3 with TRBJ2-7; D could derive from TRBD1 or TRBD2 (5 bases each). Trimming shortened V by 2 bases and J by 5 bases, and 7 bases separated the two germline ends. The CDR3 loop spans 12 amino acids. The germline V gene encodes CDR1 MNHEY and CDR2 SVGEGT.

The chain employs TRBV7-8 and TRBJ1-1; D is possibly TRBD1 (6 bases). The ends were cut back, 5 bases at V and 4 bases at J, with 17 bases in the middle. CDR3 size: 15 residues. In germline, CDR1 is SGHVS, CDR2 FQNEAQ. The CDR3 region has the DNA TGTGCCAGCAGCCCAGACCATACAGGGCGCACTGAAGCTTTCTTT. Amino acids: CASSPDHTGRTEAFF.

On this clone: The sample has other DNA sequences that encode this CDR3 too. The chain has TRBV5-1 and TRBJ1-1; 7 nucleotides agree with TRBD1. The V gene end was trimmed by 3 bases and the J gene end by 1 base; junction bases not matched to a gene: 3. Germline CDR1 and CDR2: SGHRS and YFSETQ. This CDR3 has 14 amino acids. The CDR3 region is CASSSGQPNTEAFF. The CDR3 nucleotides are TGCGCCAGCAGCTCGGGACAGCCGAACACTGAAGCTTTCTTT.

V is TRBV4-2 and J is TRBJ2-7; TRBD2 agrees at 8 bases. CDR3 length: 16 amino acids. Losses at the gene ends were 2 bases for V and 1 base for J; bases not matched to a gene: 7. CDR1 is LGHNA, CDR2 YNFKEQ, per germline. The DNA for the CDR3 is TGTGCCAGCAGCCAACAAGAGCGGGGGATATCCTACGAGCAGTACTTC. It encodes CASSQQERGISYEQYF.